This T cell receptor beta chain is from a study of OX40 agonist ivuxolimab in advanced cancers. Study as a whole: The patients received ivuxolimab by intravenous route every 2 weeks at 0.01 to 10 mg/kg.

Turning to this clone: Its antigen remains unidentified.

The assay was immunoSEQ multiplex PCR, and TCRdb's table has in-frame clones only and misses some. Of fewer than 65,000 clones in the sample, over 75% are singletons; the top ten hold 9.5% to 14%. Study-wide results and caveats: Those patients achieving a partial response at 0.1-3.0 mg/kg showed among the lowest clonal expansion.

Systemic immunosuppression or autoimmune disease history was grounds to exclude patients. The study sampled blood at baseline, cycle 4 day 1, and cycle 7 day 1. The material sequenced was CD4+ or CD8+ T cells sorted from blood, taken in a trial of the OX40 agonist ivuxolimab. The source is an adult with an advanced solid tumor such as melanoma, head and neck, liver or kidney cancer.

This CDR3 is CASTGLFFYGYTF. In nucleotides, the CDR3 is TGTGCCAGCACCGGCCTTTTCTTCTATGGCTACACCTTC. The chain is built from TRBV2 and TRBJ1-2, with D hard to call. The V end was cut by 7 bases, the J end by 4 bases, with 13 bases between. The CDR3 spans 13 residues. Germline CDR1 is SNHLY and CDR2 is FYNNEI.